This T cell receptor (beta chain) came from a study of T cell repertoires in cytomegalovirus infection. Overall study context: Well-studied HLA-B-restricted epitopes and recently identified HLA-C-restricted epitopes of CMV were both used in the study. CMV infection plus the matching HLA type was flagged by public TCR beta signatures. Findings and caveats of the study: The study identified carriers of CMV plus the relevant HLA from cumulative public TCR beta family frequency. In two of eight donors, the top clonotype was HLA-C-restricted CMV-specific.

Germline V lookup: CDR1 MGHRA, CDR2 YSYEKL. The length of the CDR3 is 16 residues. Germline trimming cut 1 base from V and 7 bases from J; bases unmatched to any gene: 6. As to this clonotype: Antigen specificity is unknown.

TCRdb re-called the reads with MiXCR, one entry per CDR3 protein. The table has hundreds of thousands of distinct CDR3 sequences, around 30% seen once; the top ten hold 15% to 20%. This chain joins TRBV4-1 and TRBJ2-1, with 11 bases identical to TRBD2. This clonotype originated in a human donor in good health (CMV status not recorded). Some clones in this sample may be carry-over from other donors' samples. Material: cultured PBMCs, obtained from culture after CMV antigen stimulation. The CDR3 is CASSQGIAGGLNEQFF. Here the CDR3 DNA reads TGCGCCAGCAGCCAAGGAATAGCGGGAGGGTTAAATGAGCAGTTCTTC.